This T cell receptor (beta chain) derives from a study of Graves' ophthalmopathy and Graves' hyperthyroidism. RNA transcripts served as template for amplifying TCR beta CDR3 sequences. The first-round RT-PCR employed HTBI primers together with the Qiagen OneStep RT-PCR kit. A multiplex PCR was then performed as the second round. TCRdb reprocessed the multiplex PCR reads with MiXCR, giving one entry per CDR3 protein. The top ten hold approximately 4.1% of the sample, which has 580,000 or so distinct CDR3 sequences, 35% to 40% seen once. This clonotype was found many times. Sequencing was carried out using peripheral blood or thyroid tissue (not recorded which). The sequence came from an adult man with Graves' hyperthyroidism.

CDR3 DNA sequence: TGTGCCAGCACCCCTCCTGGACAGGAAGCCTACGAGCAGTACTTC. Amino acid sequence: CASTPPGQEAYEQYF. The gene calls are TRBV11-2 and TRBJ2-7, with TRBD1 matching over 7 bases. The V gene's germline CDR1 is SGHAT and CDR2 FQNNGV. Unmatched junction bases numbered 11, after V lost 7 bases and J lost 2 bases. The CDR3 loop spans 15 amino acids.